What follows are 3 T cell receptor beta chains derived from one specimen sequenced in a study of T cell changes during pregnancy in multiple sclerosis. Profiling relied on immunoSEQ multiplex PCR, and the TCRdb table lists in-frame clones only, not all of them. The sample consists of 30,000 to 50,000 clones, about 91% of them appearing once. This specimen consisted of CD4+ T cells from peripheral blood mononuclear cells, obtained in the third trimester of pregnancy. Source of these receptors: a female donor with multiple sclerosis, enrolled in a pregnancy study.

This clone was recorded once. The rearrangement joins TRBV5-1 to TRBJ2-5; possible D gene TRBD1, 5 bases. This CDR3 comprises 16 residues. V gave up 4 bases and J gave up 7 bases, with 23 bases separating them. Germline V gene lookup returns CDR1 SGHRS and CDR2 YFSETQ. The CDR3 DNA reads TGCGCCAGCAGCCCAGACCTCGACAGCTTTTCGGGGACCCAGTACTTC. Translating it yields CASSPDLDSFSGTQYF. The full variable domain, completed using reference TRBV5-1 and TRBJ2-5, is KAGVTQTPRYLIKTRGQQVTLSCSPISGHRSVSWYQQTPGQGLQFLFEYFSETQRNKGNFPGRFSGRQFSNSRSEMNVSTLELGDSALYLCASSPDLDSFSGTQYFGPGTRLLVL.

V and J are TRBV5-4 and TRBJ2-7; the match to TRBD1 covers 11 bases. The junction had 6 bases not matched to a gene; V was cut back by 4 bases and J by 6 bases. Per germline, CDR1 SGHNT and CDR2 YYREEE (reference sequence). The CDR3 is 14 residues long. CDR3 amino acids: CASSQDRGQSEQYF. CDR3 in DNA: TGTGCCAGCAGCCAGGACAGGGGGCAATCCGAGCAGTACTTC.

This rearrangement joins TRBV5-1 to TRBJ1-1; 8 bases map to TRBD1. The length of the CDR3 is 13 residues. Per germline, CDR1 SGHRS and CDR2 YFSETQ. The V segment lost 9 bases and the J segment 1 base; nucleotides outside the gene matches: 5. CDR3 DNA sequence: TGCGCCACCAAGGACAGGGCGAACACTGAAGCTTTCTTT. Protein sequence: CATKDRANTEAFF.